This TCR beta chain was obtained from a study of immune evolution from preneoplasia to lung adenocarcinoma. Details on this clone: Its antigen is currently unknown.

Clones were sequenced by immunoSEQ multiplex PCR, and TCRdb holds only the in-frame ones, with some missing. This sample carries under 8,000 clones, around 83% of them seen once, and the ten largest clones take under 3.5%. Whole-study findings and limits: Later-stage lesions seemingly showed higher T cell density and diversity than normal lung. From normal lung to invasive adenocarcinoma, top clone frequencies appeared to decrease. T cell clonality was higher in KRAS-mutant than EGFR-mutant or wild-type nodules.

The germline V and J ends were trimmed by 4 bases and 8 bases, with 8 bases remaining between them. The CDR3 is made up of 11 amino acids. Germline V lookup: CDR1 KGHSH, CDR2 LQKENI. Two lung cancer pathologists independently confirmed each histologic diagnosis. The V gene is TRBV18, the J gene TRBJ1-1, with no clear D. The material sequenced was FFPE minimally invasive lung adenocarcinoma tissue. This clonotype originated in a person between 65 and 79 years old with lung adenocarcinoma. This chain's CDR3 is CASSRHLEAFF. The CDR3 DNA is TGTGCCAGCTCACGGCACCTCGAAGCTTTCTTT.